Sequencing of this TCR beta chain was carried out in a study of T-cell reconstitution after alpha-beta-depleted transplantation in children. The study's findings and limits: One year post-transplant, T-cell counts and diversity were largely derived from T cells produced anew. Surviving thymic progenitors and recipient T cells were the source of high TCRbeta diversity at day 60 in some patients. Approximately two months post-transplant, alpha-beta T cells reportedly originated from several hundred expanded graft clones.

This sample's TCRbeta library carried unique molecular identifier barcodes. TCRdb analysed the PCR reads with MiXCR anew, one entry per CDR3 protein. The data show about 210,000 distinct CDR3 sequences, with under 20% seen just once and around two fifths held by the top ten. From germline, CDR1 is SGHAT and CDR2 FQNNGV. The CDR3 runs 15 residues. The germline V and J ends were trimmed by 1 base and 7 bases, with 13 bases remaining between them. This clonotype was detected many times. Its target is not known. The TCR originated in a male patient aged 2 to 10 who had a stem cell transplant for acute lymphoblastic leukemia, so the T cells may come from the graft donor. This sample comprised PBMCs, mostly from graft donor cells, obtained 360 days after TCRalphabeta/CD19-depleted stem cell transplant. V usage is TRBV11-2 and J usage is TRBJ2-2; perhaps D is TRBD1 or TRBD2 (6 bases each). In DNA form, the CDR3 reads TGTGCCAGCAGCTTAGTCGGGGGCCCGGGCGGGGAGCTGTTTTTT. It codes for CASSLVGGPGGELFF.